A single sample gave rise to the 10 T cell receptor beta chains below, sequenced in a study of shared clonotypes between healthy human individuals. The protocol was immunoSEQ multiplex PCR, while the TCRdb copy is restricted to in-frame clones and leaves out a portion. This table has 500,000 to 550,000 clones, 95% to 96% appearing once. Specimen: naive CD4+ T cells sorted from blood. Subset here: CD45RA+ positively selected. The receptors here all came from a woman under 40 in good health.

This clone appeared once. This chain connects TRBV28 to TRBJ2-3; 7 bases map to TRBD2. This CDR3 has 14 amino acids. The V segment lost 5 bases and the J segment 5 bases; nucleotides outside the gene matches: 7. The germline CDR1 and CDR2 sequences are MDHEN and SYDVKM. This chain's CDR3 is CASSIDIAGDTQYF. In DNA, the CDR3 is TGTGCCAGCAGTATCGATATAGCGGGAGATACGCAGTATTTT.

The chain recombines TRBV19 with TRBJ2-4; possibly TRBD2 for D (6 bases). With 7 bases removed from V and 7 bases from J, the gap between germline ends came to 20 bases. Germline V gene lookup returns CDR1 LNHDA and CDR2 SQIVND (reference sequence). CDR3 length: 15 residues. CDR3 amino acids: CASTRREPGRNIQYF. The CDR3 DNA reads as TGTGCCAGTACTAGGAGGGAGCCGGGGCGCAACATTCAGTACTTC.

The rearrangement joins TRBV5-5 to TRBJ1-1; D remains unclear. CDR3 length: 13 amino acids. Germline V lookup: CDR1 SGHKS, CDR2 YYEKEE (reference sequence). Trimming stripped 0 bases from V and 10 bases from J, with 13 bases between. The CDR3 DNA is TGTGCCAGCAGCTTGGTTTTCGGGGAGGTAGCTTTCTTT. It specifies CASSLVFGEVAFF.

The chain employs TRBV28 and TRBJ2-5; weak D call: TRBD1 (5 bases). In germline, CDR1 is MDHEN, CDR2 SYDVKM. V dropped 3 bases and J dropped 5 bases, with 19 bases sitting between them. The CDR3 has 16 residues. The CDR3 DNA sequence: TGTGCCAGCAGTTTTATCGCGACAGTCGGTGAGGAGACCCAGTACTTC. Amino acid sequence: CASSFIATVGEETQYF.

This chain links TRBV19 with TRBJ1-1; the D is unclear. The ends were cut back, 5 bases at V and 0 bases at J, with 7 bases in the middle. The CDR3 sequence is 13 residues long. The germline CDR1 and CDR2 sequences are LNHDA and SQIVND (reference sequence). The CDR3 nucleotides read TGTGCCAGTAGTTCTACACTGAACACTGAAGCTTTCTTT. Translation gives CASSSTLNTEAFF.

A single count supports this clone. The chain couples TRBV28 to TRBJ1-6; tentative D call: TRBD1 (6 bases). Germline CDR1 and CDR2: MDHEN and SYDVKM. V shed 5 bases and J shed 15 bases, with 20 bases lying between them. This CDR3 is 14 amino acids long. CDR3 sequence reads: CASSIYRGRDNLHF. The CDR3 DNA follows: TGTGCCAGCAGTATATATAGAGGCCGGGACAACCTCCACTTT.

The chain is built from TRBV19 and TRBJ2-3; 9 bases fit TRBD2. The V gene end was trimmed by 5 bases and the J gene end by 0 bases; junction bases not matched to a gene: 3. This CDR3 contains 15 residues. Germline V gives CDR1 LNHDA, CDR2 SQIVND (reference sequence). Here the CDR3 reads CASSPAGGSTDTQYF. The CDR3 DNA reads TGTGCCAGTAGTCCTGCGGGGGGGAGCACAGATACGCAGTATTTT.

The V and J genes are TRBV6-5 and TRBJ2-2; possible D gene TRBD2, 6 bases. The germline V gene encodes CDR1 MNHEY and CDR2 SVGAGI. CDR3 length: 16 residues. V lost 0 bases to trimming and J lost 9 bases, with 17 bases between them. The CDR3 DNA reads as TGTGCCAGCAGTTACTCGATGGGGTCGGGAGCCTGGGAGCTGTTTTTT. Amino acid sequence: CASSYSMGSGAWELFF.

V gene TRBV10-2 combines with J gene TRBJ1-5, with 8 bases matching TRBD1. The CDR3 loop spans 15 amino acids. Germline V lookup: CDR1 WSHSY, CDR2 SAAADI. V gave up 4 bases and J gave up 3 bases; unmatched junction bases: 5. In DNA, the CDR3 is TGCGCCAGCAGTGTCTCGGGACAGGCCAATCAGCCCCAGCATTTT. Protein product: CASSVSGQANQPQHF.

This clone was seen once. CDR3 coding DNA: TGCAGCGTAGGGGCGTCCTACGAGCAGTACTTC. Residues: CSVGASYEQYF. The genes are TRBV29-1 and TRBJ2-7; D possibly corresponds to TRBD1 (5 bases). V gave up 6 bases and J gave up 1 base, with 7 bases separating them. The CDR3 runs to 11 residues. Looked up from germline, CDR1 is SQVTM and CDR2 is ANQGSEA.